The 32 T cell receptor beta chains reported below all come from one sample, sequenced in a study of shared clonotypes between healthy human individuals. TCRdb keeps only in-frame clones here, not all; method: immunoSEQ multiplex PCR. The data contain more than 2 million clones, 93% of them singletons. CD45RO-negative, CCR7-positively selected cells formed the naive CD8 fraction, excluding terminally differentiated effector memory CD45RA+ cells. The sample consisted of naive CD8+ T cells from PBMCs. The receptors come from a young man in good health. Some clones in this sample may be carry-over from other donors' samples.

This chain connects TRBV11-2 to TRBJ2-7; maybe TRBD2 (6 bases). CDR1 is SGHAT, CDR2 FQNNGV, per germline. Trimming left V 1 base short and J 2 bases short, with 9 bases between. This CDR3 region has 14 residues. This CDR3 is CASSLAGEAYEQYF. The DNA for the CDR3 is TGTGCCAGCAGCTTAGCCGGGGAGGCCTACGAGCAGTACTTC.

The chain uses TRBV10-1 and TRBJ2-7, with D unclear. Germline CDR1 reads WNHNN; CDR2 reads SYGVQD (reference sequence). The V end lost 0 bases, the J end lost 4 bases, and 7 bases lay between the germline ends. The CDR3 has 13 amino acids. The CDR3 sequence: CASSESASYEQYF. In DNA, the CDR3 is TGCGCCAGCAGTGAGTCAGCTTCTTACGAGCAGTACTTC.

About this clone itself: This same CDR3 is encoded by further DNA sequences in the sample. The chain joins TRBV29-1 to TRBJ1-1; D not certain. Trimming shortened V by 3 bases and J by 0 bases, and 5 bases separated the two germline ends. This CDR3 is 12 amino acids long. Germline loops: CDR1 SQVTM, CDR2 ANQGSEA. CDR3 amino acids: CSVDSMNTEAFF. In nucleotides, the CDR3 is TGCAGCGTTGACAGCATGAACACTGAAGCTTTCTTT.

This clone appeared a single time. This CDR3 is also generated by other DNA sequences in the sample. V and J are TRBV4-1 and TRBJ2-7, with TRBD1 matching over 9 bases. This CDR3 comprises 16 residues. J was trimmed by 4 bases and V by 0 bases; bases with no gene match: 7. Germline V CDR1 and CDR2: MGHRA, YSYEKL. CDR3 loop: CASSQETGQGFYEQYF. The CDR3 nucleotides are TGCGCCAGCAGCCAAGAAACGGGACAGGGCTTTTACGAGCAGTACTTC.

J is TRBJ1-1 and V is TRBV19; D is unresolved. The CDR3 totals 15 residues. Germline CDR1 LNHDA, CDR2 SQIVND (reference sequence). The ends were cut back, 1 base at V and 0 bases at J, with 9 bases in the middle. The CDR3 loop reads CASSIVPVLNTEAFF. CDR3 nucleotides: TGTGCCAGTAGTATAGTCCCGGTTTTGAACACTGAAGCTTTCTTT.

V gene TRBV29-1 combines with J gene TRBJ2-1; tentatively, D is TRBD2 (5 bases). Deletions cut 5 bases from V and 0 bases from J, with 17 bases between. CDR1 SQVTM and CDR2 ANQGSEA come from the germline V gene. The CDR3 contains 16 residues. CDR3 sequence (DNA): TGCAGCGTTTCAGGACGGAGGATAAGCTCCTACAATGAGCAGTTCTTC. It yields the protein CSVSGRRISSYNEQFF.

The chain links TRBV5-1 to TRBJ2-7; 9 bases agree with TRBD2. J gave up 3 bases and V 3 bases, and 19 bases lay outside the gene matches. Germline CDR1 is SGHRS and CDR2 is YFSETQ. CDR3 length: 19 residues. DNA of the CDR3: TGCGCCAGCAGCTGGGAGGGACAATACTCTGGAGCGGGAGGCTACGAGCAGTACTTC. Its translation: CASSWEGQYSGAGGYEQYF. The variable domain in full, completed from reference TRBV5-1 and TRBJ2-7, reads KAGVTQTPRYLIKTRGQQVTLSCSPISGHRSVSWYQQTPGQGLQFLFEYFSETQRNKGNFPGRFSGRQFSNSRSEMNVSTLELGDSALYLCASSWEGQYSGAGGYEQYFGPGTRLTVT.

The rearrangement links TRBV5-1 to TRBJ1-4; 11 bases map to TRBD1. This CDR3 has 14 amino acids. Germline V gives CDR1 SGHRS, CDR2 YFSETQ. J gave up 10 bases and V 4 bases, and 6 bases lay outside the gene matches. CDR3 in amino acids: CASSPGQGAGKLFF. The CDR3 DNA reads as TGCGCCAGCAGCCCCGGACAGGGGGCAGGAAAACTGTTTTTT.

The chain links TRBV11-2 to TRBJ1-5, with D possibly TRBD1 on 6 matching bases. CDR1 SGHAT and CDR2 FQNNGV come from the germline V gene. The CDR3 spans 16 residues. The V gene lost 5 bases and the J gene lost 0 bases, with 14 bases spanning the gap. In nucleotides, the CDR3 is TGTGCCAGCAGCACGGGGGGGACACATAGCAATCAGCCCCAGCATTTT. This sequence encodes CASSTGGTHSNQPQHF.

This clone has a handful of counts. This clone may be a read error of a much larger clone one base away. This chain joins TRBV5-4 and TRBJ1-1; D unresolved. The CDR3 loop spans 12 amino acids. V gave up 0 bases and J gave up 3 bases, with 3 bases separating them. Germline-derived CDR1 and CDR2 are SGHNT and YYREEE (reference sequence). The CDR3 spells CASSLEDTEAFF. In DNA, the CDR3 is TGTGCCAGCAGCTTGGAGGACACTGAAGCTTTCTTT.

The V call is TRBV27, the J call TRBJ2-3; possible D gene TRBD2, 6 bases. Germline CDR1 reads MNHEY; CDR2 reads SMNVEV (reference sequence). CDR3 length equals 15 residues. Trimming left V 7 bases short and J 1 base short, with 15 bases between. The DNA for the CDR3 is TGTGCCAGCACCCCCCGGGCTAGCGGCACAGATACGCAGTATTTT. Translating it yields CASTPRASGTDTQYF.

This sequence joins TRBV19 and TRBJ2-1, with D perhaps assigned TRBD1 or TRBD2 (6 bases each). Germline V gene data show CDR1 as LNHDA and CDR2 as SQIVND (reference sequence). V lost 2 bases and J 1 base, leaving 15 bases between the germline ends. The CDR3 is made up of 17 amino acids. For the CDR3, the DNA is TGTGCCAGTAGTATAATGGTGGGCGGGACATCCTACAATGAGCAGTTCTTC. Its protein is CASSIMVGGTSYNEQFF.

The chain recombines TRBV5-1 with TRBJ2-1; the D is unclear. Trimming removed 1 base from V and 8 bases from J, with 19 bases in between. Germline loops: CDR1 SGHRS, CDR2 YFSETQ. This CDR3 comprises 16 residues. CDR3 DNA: TGCGCCAGCAGCTTGAGTGGGGTACGGACGGTCTATGAGCAGTTCTTC. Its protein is CASSLSGVRTVYEQFF.

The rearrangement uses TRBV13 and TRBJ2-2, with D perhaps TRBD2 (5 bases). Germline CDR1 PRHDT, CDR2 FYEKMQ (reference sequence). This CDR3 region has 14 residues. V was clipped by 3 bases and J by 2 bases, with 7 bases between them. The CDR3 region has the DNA TGTGCCAGCAGCTTCCCGGGAAACACCGGGGAGCTGTTTTTT. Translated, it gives CASSFPGNTGELFF. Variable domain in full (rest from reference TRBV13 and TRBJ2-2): AAGVIQSPRHLIKEKRETATLKCYPIPRHDTVYWYQQGPGQDPQFLISFYEKMQSDKGSIPDRFSAQQFSDYHSELNMSSLELGDSALYFCASSFPGNTGELFFGEGSRLTVL.

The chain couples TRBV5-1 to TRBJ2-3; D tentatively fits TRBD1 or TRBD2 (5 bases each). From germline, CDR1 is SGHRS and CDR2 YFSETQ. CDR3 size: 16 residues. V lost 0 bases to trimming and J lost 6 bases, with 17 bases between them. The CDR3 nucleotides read TGCGCCAGCAGCTTGGCCTATTGGGTCGAGGGGGATACGCAGTATTTT. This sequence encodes CASSLAYWVEGDTQYF.

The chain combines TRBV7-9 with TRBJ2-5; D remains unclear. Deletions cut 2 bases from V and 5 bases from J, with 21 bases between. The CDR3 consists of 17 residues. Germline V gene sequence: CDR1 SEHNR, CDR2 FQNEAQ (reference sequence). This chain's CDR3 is CASSLSKIVPVGETQYF. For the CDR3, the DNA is TGTGCCAGCAGCTTATCGAAAATTGTACCGGTGGGGGAGACCCAGTACTTC.

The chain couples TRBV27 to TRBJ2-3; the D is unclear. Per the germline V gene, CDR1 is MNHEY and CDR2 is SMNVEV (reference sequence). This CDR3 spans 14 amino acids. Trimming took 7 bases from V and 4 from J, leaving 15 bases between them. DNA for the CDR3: TGTGCCAGCACTCAAAGCAGGAGCTCAGATACGCAGTATTTT. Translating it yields CASTQSRSSDTQYF.

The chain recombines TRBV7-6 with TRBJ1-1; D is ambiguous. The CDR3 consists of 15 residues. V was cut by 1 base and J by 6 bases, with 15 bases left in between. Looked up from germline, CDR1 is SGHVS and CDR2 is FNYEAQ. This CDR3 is CASSLGSGGVAEAFF. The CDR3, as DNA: TGTGCCAGCAGCTTAGGCTCCGGCGGGGTTGCTGAAGCTTTCTTT.

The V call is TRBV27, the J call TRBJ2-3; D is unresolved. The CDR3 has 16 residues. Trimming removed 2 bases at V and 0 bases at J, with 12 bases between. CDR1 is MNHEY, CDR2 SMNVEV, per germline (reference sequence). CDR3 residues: CASSLQYLGSTDTQYF. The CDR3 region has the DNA TGTGCCAGCAGTTTACAATATCTCGGCAGCACAGATACGCAGTATTTT.

This CDR3 reads CASSLSIREDTQYF. DNA of the CDR3: TGTGCCAGCAGTTTATCGATTAGGGAGGATACGCAGTATTTT. The chain couples TRBV27 to TRBJ2-3, with D perhaps matching TRBD2 (5 bases). Germline lookup yields CDR1 MNHEY and CDR2 SMNVEV (reference sequence). The CDR3 runs 14 residues. The ends were cut back, 0 bases at V and 6 bases at J, with 10 bases in the middle.

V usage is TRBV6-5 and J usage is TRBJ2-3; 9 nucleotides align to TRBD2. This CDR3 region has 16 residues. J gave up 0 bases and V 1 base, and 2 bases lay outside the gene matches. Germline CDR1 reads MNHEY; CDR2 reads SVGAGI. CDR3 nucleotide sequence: TGTGCCAGCAGTTACTATGCGGGAGGGAGCACAGATACGCAGTATTTT. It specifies CASSYYAGGSTDTQYF.

In DNA form, the CDR3 reads TGCAGCGTTAGAAGTTGGACAGGGGACTCCTACGAGCAGTACTTC. As protein: CSVRSWTGDSYEQYF. The chain carries TRBV29-1 and TRBJ2-7, with 9 bases matching TRBD1. The V gene end was trimmed by 5 bases and the J gene end by 0 bases; junction bases not matched to a gene: 8. Germline assignment: CDR1 SQVTM and CDR2 ANQGSEA. The CDR3 has 15 residues.

The CDR3 loop reads CASSPGTRFFEQFF. DNA of the CDR3: TGTGCCAGCAGCCCCGGGACTAGGTTCTTTGAGCAGTTCTTC. The V gene is TRBV6-5, the J gene TRBJ2-1; 8 bases line up with TRBD2. This CDR3 has 14 amino acids. The V gene's germline CDR1 is MNHEY and CDR2 SVGAGI. After removal of 6 bases from V and 9 bases from J, the junction contained 10 bases not matched to a gene.

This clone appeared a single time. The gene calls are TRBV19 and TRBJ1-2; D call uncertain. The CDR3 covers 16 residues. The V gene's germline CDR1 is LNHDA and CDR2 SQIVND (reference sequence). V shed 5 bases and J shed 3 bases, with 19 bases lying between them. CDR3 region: CASSGIRGNLYYGYTF. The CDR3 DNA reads TGTGCCAGTAGTGGAATTCGAGGAAATCTGTACTATGGCTACACCTTC.

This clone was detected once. In DNA form, the CDR3 reads TGTGCCAGCACCCAACGGGGGATGATCCAAGAGACCCAGTACTTC. Translated: CASTQRGMIQETQYF. The chain has TRBV28 and TRBJ2-5; tentative D call: TRBD2 (6 bases). Trimming removed 7 bases from V and 1 base from J, with 16 bases in between. Germline V gene data show CDR1 as MDHEN and CDR2 as SYDVKM. CDR3 size: 15 residues.

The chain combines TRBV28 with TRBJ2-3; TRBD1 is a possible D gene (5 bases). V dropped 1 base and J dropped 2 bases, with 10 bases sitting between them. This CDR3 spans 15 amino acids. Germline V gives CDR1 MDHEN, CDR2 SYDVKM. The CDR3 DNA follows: TGTGCCAGCAGTTTATCGCCAGGGAACACAGATACGCAGTATTTT. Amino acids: CASSLSPGNTDTQYF.

The CDR3 is CASGTGVEGTEAFF. CDR3 bases: TGTGCCAGCGGGACAGGGGTGGAGGGCACTGAAGCTTTCTTT. V is TRBV7-9 and J is TRBJ1-1; 10 bases are shared with TRBD1. V dropped 8 bases and J dropped 4; count of bases not matched to a gene: 7. This CDR3 spans 14 amino acids. Germline V CDR1 and CDR2: SEHNR, FQNEAQ (reference sequence). Combining the CDR3 with reference TRBV7-9 and TRBJ1-1 gives the whole variable domain DTGVSQNPRHKITKRGQNVTFRCDPISEHNRLYWYRQTLGQGPEFLTYFQNEAQLEKSRLLSDRFSAERPKGSFSTLEIQRTEQGDSAMYLCASGTGVEGTEAFFGQGTRLTVV.

The CDR3: CASSLRSSGSLTSEQYF. The CDR3 coding sequence is TGTGCCAGCAGCCTCCGATCTAGCGGGAGTTTAACGAGTGAGCAGTACTTC. The rearrangement uses TRBV11-2 and TRBJ2-7; 10 bases are a match to TRBD2. CDR3 length: 17 residues. Trimming at V came to 5 bases and at J to 7 bases, leaving 17 bases not matched to a gene. Germline CDR1 reads SGHAT; CDR2 reads FQNNGV.

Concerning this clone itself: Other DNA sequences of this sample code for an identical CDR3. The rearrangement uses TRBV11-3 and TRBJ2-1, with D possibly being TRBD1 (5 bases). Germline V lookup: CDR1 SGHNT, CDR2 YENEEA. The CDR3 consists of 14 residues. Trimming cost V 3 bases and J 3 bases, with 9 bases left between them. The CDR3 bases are TGTGCCAGCAGCTTTGGCGACAGCTACAATGAGCAGTTCTTC. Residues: CASSFGDSYNEQFF.

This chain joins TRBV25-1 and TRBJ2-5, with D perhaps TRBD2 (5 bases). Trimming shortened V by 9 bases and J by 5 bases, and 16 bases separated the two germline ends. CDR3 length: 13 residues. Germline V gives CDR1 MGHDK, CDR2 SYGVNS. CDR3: CASQVGREETQYF. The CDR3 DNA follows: TGTGCCAGTCAGGTGGGAAGGGAGGAGACCCAGTACTTC. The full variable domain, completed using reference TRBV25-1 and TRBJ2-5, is EADIYQTPRYLVIGTGKKITLECSQTMGHDKMYWYQQDPGMELHLIHYSYGVNSTEKGDLSSESTVSRIRTEHFPLTLESARPSHTSQYLCASQVGREETQYFGPGTRLLVL.

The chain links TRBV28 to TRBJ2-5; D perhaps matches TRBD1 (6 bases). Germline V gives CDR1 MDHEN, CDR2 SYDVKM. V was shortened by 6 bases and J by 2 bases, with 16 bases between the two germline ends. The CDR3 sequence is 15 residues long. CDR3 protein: CASSHVWDMQETQYF. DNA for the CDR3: TGTGCCAGCAGCCATGTGTGGGACATGCAAGAGACCCAGTACTTC.

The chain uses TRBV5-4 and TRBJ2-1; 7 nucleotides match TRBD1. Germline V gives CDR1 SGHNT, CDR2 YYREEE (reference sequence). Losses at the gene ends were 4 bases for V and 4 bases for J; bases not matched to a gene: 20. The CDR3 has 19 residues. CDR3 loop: CASSIGPGGNGGPYNEQFF. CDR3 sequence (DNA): TGTGCCAGCAGCATTGGCCCAGGGGGTAACGGCGGTCCATACAATGAGCAGTTCTTC.